This T cell receptor (beta chain) emerged from a study of memory CD4+ T cells and cytomegalovirus serostatus. This clone was recorded a few times. CDR3 size: 19 residues. The V and J ends lost 0 bases and 0 bases respectively, with 24 bases between them. Germline V gives CDR1 GTSNPN, CDR2 SVGIG (reference sequence). Sequencing used immunoSEQ multiplex PCR; TCRdb keeps in-frame clones, though not all of them. Found here are 35,000 to 45,000 clones, roughly 78% of them singletons; the top ten hold about 0.8%. Single viable CD3+CD4+CD8-CD45RO+ cells were sorted as the memory CD4+ T cells. The TCR sequence derives from an adult in good health and CMV-seronegative. This rearrangement joins TRBV30 to TRBJ2-7; perhaps TRBD2 as D (6 bases). Input material: memory CD4+ T cells from blood. The CDR3, as DNA: TGTGCCTGGAGTGTGGGAGGCAGGCCCCGAAGGGCGAGCTCCTACGAGCAGTACTTC. It yields the protein CAWSVGGRPRRASSYEQYF.